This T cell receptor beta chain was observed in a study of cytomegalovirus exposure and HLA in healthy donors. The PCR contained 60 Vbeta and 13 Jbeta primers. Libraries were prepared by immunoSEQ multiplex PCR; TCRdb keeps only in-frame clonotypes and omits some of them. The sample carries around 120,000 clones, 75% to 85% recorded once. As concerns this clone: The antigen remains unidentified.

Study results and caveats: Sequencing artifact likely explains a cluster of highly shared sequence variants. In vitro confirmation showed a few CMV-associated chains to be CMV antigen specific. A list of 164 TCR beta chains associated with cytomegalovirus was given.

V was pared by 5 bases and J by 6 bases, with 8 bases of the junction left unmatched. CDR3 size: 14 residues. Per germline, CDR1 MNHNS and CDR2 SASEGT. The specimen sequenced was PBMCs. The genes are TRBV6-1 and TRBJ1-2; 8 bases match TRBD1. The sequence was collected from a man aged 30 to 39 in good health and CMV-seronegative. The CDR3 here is CASSLVSTGDGYTF. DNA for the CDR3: TGTGCCAGCAGTCTCGTCTCGACAGGGGATGGCTACACCTTC.